This is a list of T cell receptor beta chains from one sample in a study of blood T cells in healthy people across ages. TCRdb reprocessed the 5' RACE reads with MiXCR, giving one entry per CDR3 protein. The sample has about 1.7 million distinct CDR3 sequences, 28% seen once. The material sequenced was blood. The origin of the receptors is a woman aged 25 to 39 in good health. CDR3s include the opening cysteine and the closing phenylalanine or tryptophan. D genes are given only for firm matches. The size of a clone is reported for some rows only, either as once, few or many, or as a class for expanded clones.

D: .
V: TRBV28
size: many
J: TRBJ2-4
CDR3: CASSRLAHTGSIQYF
DNA: TGTGCCAGCAGCCGATTGGCCCACACTGGAAGCATTCAGTACTTC

D: .
V: TRBV5-1
size: .
J: TRBJ1-6
CDR3: CASSSGPRSYNSPLHF
DNA: TGCGCCAGCAGCTCAGGACCTAGGTCCTATAATTCACCCCTCCACTTT

D: .
V: TRBV12-3/TRBV12-4
size: .
J: TRBJ2-2
CDR3: CASSFSRSEELFF
DNA: TGTGCCAGCAGTTTTAGTCGGTCCGAGGAGCTGTTTTTT

D: .
V: TRBV6-2/TRBV6-3
size: many
J: TRBJ1-5
CDR3: CASRTAGRTSNQPQHF
DNA: TGTGCCAGCAGAACCGCCGGACGAACTAGCAATCAGCCCCAGCATTTT

D: TRBD2
V: TRBV20-1
size: .
J: TRBJ2-1
CDR3: CSAYSSGGASNEQFF
DNA: TGCAGTGCTTACAGTAGCGGGGGGGCCTCAAATGAGCAGTTCTTC

D: .
V: TRBV5-1
size: few
J: TRBJ2-5
CDR3: CASSPTPGQSETRYF
DNA: TGCGCCAGCAGCCCAACACCGGGACAATCGGAGACCCGGTACTTC

D: .
V: TRBV28
size: .
J: TRBJ1-4
CDR3: CASTSRERVEKLFF
DNA: TGTGCCAGCACCAGCCGGGAACGGGTGGAAAAACTGTTTTTT

D: .
V: TRBV14
size: .
J: TRBJ2-1
CDR3: CASSQDHWGIIHNEQFF
DNA: TGTGCCAGCAGCCAAGATCACTGGGGTATTATCCACAATGAGCAGTTCTTC

D: .
V: TRBV12-3/TRBV12-4
size: .
J: TRBJ2-5
CDR3: CASSGSTQETQYF
DNA: TGTGCCAGCAGTGGGAGTACCCAAGAGACCCAGTACTTC

D: TRBD2
V: TRBV27
size: .
J: TRBJ2-1
CDR3: CASSPALPSAGGGNEQFF
DNA: TGTGCCAGCAGTCCAGCCCTCCCCTCGGCGGGAGGTGGTAATGAGCAGTTCTTC

D: TRBD2
V: TRBV2
size: .
J: TRBJ2-1
CDR3: CASLEGGREGRYNEQFF
DNA: TGTGCCAGCCTCGAAGGGGGGCGGGAGGGCCGCTACAATGAGCAGTTCTTC

D: .
V: TRBV7-6
size: .
J: TRBJ2-7
CDR3: CASSKRDGYEQYF
DNA: TGTGCCAGCAGCAAACGGGATGGGTACGAGCAGTACTTC

D: .
V: TRBV12-3/TRBV12-4
size: many
J: TRBJ2-1
CDR3: CASRRSLDSYNEQFF
DNA: TGTGCCAGCAGGCGTAGTCTCGACTCCTACAATGAGCAGTTCTTC

D: .
V: TRBV7-9
size: .
J: TRBJ2-6
CDR3: CASSQDRSGADVLTF
DNA: TGTGCCAGCAGCCAAGACAGGTCTGGGGCCGACGTCCTCACTTTC

D: TRBD2
V: TRBV30
size: many
J: TRBJ2-7
CDR3: CAWSPGRGYEQYF
DNA: TGTGCCTGGAGCCCCGGGAGGGGATACGAGCAGTACTTC

D: TRBD2
V: TRBV11-2
size: .
J: TRBJ2-1
CDR3: CASSLQSGSSYNEQFF
DNA: TGTGCCAGCAGCTTACAGAGCGGGAGCTCCTACAATGAGCAGTTCTTC

D: .
V: TRBV2
size: .
J: TRBJ1-5
CDR3: CASSDRRGNQPQHF
DNA: TGTGCCAGCAGTGACCGTCGGGGGAATCAGCCCCAGCATTTT

D: TRBD2
V: TRBV29-1
size: many
J: TRBJ2-7
CDR3: CSVLTSGRGGLEQYF
DNA: TGCAGCGTGCTTACGAGCGGGAGGGGAGGTTTGGAGCAGTACTTC

D: TRBD2
V: TRBV3-1
size: .
J: TRBJ2-1
CDR3: CASSRSGREVDEKFF
DNA: TGTGCCAGCAGTCGTAGCGGGAGGGAAGTCGATGAGAAGTTCTTC

D: TRBD1
V: TRBV6-5
size: few
J: TRBJ1-2
CDR3: CASSYLTGMRDGYTF
DNA: TGTGCCAGCAGTTACTTGACAGGGATGAGGGATGGCTACACCTTC

D: .
V: TRBV7-9
size: few
J: TRBJ1-2
CDR3: CASSDGGAPYGYTF
DNA: TGTGCCAGCAGCGACGGGGGGGCCCCCTATGGCTACACCTTC

D: TRBD1
V: TRBV2
size: .
J: TRBJ2-7
CDR3: CAVQGEFAYEQYF
DNA: TGTGCCGTTCAGGGGGAGTTTGCCTACGAGCAGTACTTC